This T cell receptor beta chain was sequenced for a study of T-cell reconstitution after alpha-beta-depleted transplantation in children. This clonotype was counted only a few times. CDR1 and CDR2 from the germline V gene are MNHNS and SASEGT. The CDR3 consists of 14 residues. V shed 5 bases and J shed 5 bases, with 15 bases lying between them. Preparation of the TCRbeta library used unique molecular identifiers. TCRdb re-called the PCR reads through MiXCR, storing one row per CDR3 protein. The table lists about 500,000 distinct CDR3 sequences, roughly 33% of them singletons. This chain links TRBV6-1 with TRBJ1-2; D not resolved. Here the sequenced sample was PBMCs from the stem cell graft donor, taken from the stem cell graft. The clonotype was recovered from a human donor who donated a stem cell graft to a child with aplastic anemia. CDR3 loop: CASSKHDSRYGYTF. CDR3 in DNA: TGTGCCAGCAGTAAACACGATTCCCGATATGGCTACACCTTC.